The 31 T cell receptor beta chains in this list originate from one sample, sequenced in a study of blood T cell repertoires in COVID-19. Here immunoSEQ multiplex PCR was the method, and the copy in TCRdb shows in-frame clones only, minus some. The sample has 120,000 or so clones, roughly 85% seen once. The sequenced sample consisted of peripheral blood. These receptors all come from a woman older than 75 with active or convalescent COVID-19.

V is TRBV5-6 and J is TRBJ1-1; no firm D call. With 4 bases removed from V and 2 bases from J, the gap between germline ends came to 9 bases. Germline V gives CDR1 SGHDT, CDR2 YYEEEE. The CDR3 covers 13 residues. The CDR3 spells CASSPGVNTEAFF. The CDR3 nucleotides read TGTGCCAGCAGCCCGGGTGTTAACACTGAAGCTTTCTTT.

This clone was seen more than once but under ten times. This chain links TRBV7-3 with TRBJ1-5; D uncertain. The CDR3 runs 13 residues. V lost 5 bases and J 6 bases, leaving 11 bases between the germline ends. Germline CDR1 reads SGHTA; CDR2 reads FQGTGA. For the CDR3, the DNA is TGTGCCAGCAGCAACGGGATGGGTCAGCCCCAGCATTTT. It translates to CASSNGMGQPQHF.

The chain couples TRBV12-5 to TRBJ1-1; tentatively, D is TRBD1 (5 bases). Trimming removed 1 base at V and 3 bases at J, with 9 bases between. The CDR3 sequence is 14 residues long. CDR1 LGHNT and CDR2 FRNRAP come from the germline V gene. CDR3: CASGLEGADTEAFF. CDR3 in DNA: TGTGCTAGTGGTTTGGAAGGGGCCGACACTGAAGCTTTCTTT.

The chain is built from TRBV20-1 and TRBJ2-3; maybe TRBD2 (6 bases). V gave up 3 bases and J gave up 2 bases, with 12 bases separating them. The CDR3 is 14 residues long. CDR1 is DFQATT, CDR2 SNEGSKA, per germline (reference sequence). The CDR3 region is CSASKGLYTDTQYF. As DNA, the CDR3 is TGCAGTGCTAGTAAGGGACTCTACACAGATACGCAGTATTTT.

This clone came up a few times. The V call is TRBV2, the J call TRBJ2-7, with 7 bases lining up with TRBD1. V was pared by 7 bases and J by 1 base, with 7 bases of the junction left unmatched. The CDR3 length is 14 residues. Per germline, CDR1 SNHLY and CDR2 FYNNEI. CDR3: CASNSPGGSYEQYF. Here the CDR3 DNA reads TGTGCCAGCAACTCTCCAGGGGGATCCTACGAGCAGTACTTC.

CDR3 nucleotides: TGTGCCAGCAGCCATACCCAGCGGCCTCCCCTTCATGAGCAGTTCTTC. This sequence encodes CASSHTQRPPLHEQFF. The chain recombines TRBV3-1 (or the pseudogene TRBV3-2) with TRBJ2-1; tentatively, D is TRBD2 (5 bases). Germline values: CDR1 LGHDT, CDR2 YNNKEL (reference sequence). The CDR3 loop spans 16 amino acids. V was clipped by 3 bases and J by 8 bases, with 20 bases between them.

V gene TRBV5-1 combines with J gene TRBJ2-3, with TRBD2 matching over 10 bases. Per germline, CDR1 SGHRS and CDR2 YFSETQ. The CDR3 has 15 amino acids. After removal of 0 bases from V and 6 bases from J, the junction contained 4 bases not matched to a gene. This CDR3 is CASSLVPSGSDTQYF. The CDR3 DNA reads as TGCGCCAGCAGCTTGGTTCCTAGCGGGAGCGATACGCAGTATTTT.

This clone was seen many times. In the same sample, other DNA sequences code for this CDR3. J is TRBJ1-5 and V is TRBV9; 7 bases are shared with TRBD1. The V gene's germline CDR1 is SGDLS and CDR2 YYNGEE. CDR3 length: 14 residues. After removal of 0 bases from V and 6 bases from J, the junction contained 3 bases not matched to a gene. CDR3 sequence: CASSVGRGRQPQHF. CDR3 sequence (DNA): TGTGCCAGCAGCGTAGGGAGGGGGCGTCAGCCCCAGCATTTT. Full variable domain (missing parts from reference TRBV9 and TRBJ1-5): DSGVTQTPKHLITATGQRVTLRCSPRSGDLSVYWYQQSLDQGLQFLIQYYNGEERAKGNILERFSAQQFPDLHSELNLSSLELGDSALYFCASSVGRGRQPQHFGDGTRLSIL.

The chain has TRBV5-1 and TRBJ2-7; 11 bases map to TRBD2. The ends lost 4 bases at V and 3 bases at J; junction bases unmatched: 3. This CDR3 is 14 amino acids long. Germline CDR1 SGHRS, CDR2 YFSETQ. The CDR3 DNA reads as TGCGCCAGCAGCGCGGGGACTAGCGGCTACGAGCAGTACTTC. Translating gives CASSAGTSGYEQYF.

The chain carries TRBV5-1 and TRBJ2-7; the match to TRBD2 covers 15 bases. Unmatched junction bases numbered 6, after V lost 4 bases and J lost 7 bases. The CDR3 contains 15 residues. Germline CDR1 SGHRS, CDR2 YFSETQ. The CDR3 DNA reads as TGCGCCAGCAGCCGCGGACTAGCGGGAGGGGATGAGCAGTACTTC. It specifies CASSRGLAGGDEQYF.

The V and J genes are TRBV5-1 and TRBJ2-5, with D perhaps matching TRBD1 (5 bases). CDR1 SGHRS and CDR2 YFSETQ come from the germline V gene. The CDR3 is made up of 14 amino acids. With 3 bases removed from V and 5 bases from J, the gap between germline ends came to 14 bases. The CDR3 here is CASSSLRVGETQYF. In DNA form, the CDR3 reads TGCGCCAGCAGCTCCCTCAGGGTAGGCGAGACCCAGTACTTC.

This chain uses TRBV11-2 with TRBJ2-1, with D tentatively TRBD2 (5 bases). Trimming pared 5 bases from V and 9 bases from J, leaving 20 bases between. Germline CDR1 is SGHAT and CDR2 is FQNNGV. The CDR3 is 15 amino acids. The CDR3 loop is CASSGYELVIGEQFF. For the CDR3, the DNA is TGTGCCAGCAGCGGCTACGAACTAGTTATTGGTGAGCAGTTCTTC.

This clone has just one count. This rearrangement joins TRBV4-1 to TRBJ2-2; 7 nucleotides agree with TRBD2. Trimming removed 1 base from V and 7 bases from J; junction bases left unmatched: 9. The germline gives CDR1 MGHRA, CDR2 YSYEKL. This CDR3 has 16 residues. The CDR3 loop reads CASSQVVGGPFGELFF. The CDR3 DNA reads as TGCGCCAGCAGCCAAGTGGTGGGAGGGCCGTTCGGGGAGCTGTTTTTT.

This chain joins TRBV19 and TRBJ1-4; 7 nucleotides align to TRBD1. This CDR3 has 15 amino acids. The V gene's germline CDR1 is LNHDA and CDR2 SQIVND (reference sequence). V lost 6 bases and J lost 6; bases outside the gene matches: 10. This CDR3 reads CASRSRQGGYEKLFF. The CDR3 bases are TGTGCCAGTAGGTCGCGACAGGGCGGTTATGAAAAACTGTTTTTT. Full variable domain (outside the CDR3, taken from reference TRBV19 and TRBJ1-4): DGGITQSPKYLFRKEGQNVTLSCEQNLNHDAMYWYRQDPGQGLRLIYYSQIVNDFQKGDIAEGYSVSREKKESFPLTVTSAQKNPTAFYLCASRSRQGGYEKLFFGSGTQLSVL.

V and J are TRBV9 and TRBJ1-3; TRBD1 might be the D (5 bases). CDR1 is SGDLS, CDR2 YYNGEE, per germline. The CDR3 totals 13 residues. V was cut by 4 bases and J by 7 bases, with 12 bases left in between. The CDR3 DNA reads as TGTGCCAGCAGCCGGGTGGGGCTGAACACCATATATTTT. This gives the protein CASSRVGLNTIYF.

This rearrangement joins TRBV7-9 to TRBJ1-3; D call uncertain. Germline CDR1 is SEHNR and CDR2 is FQNEAQ (reference sequence). The germline V and J ends were trimmed by 5 bases and 0 bases, with 14 bases remaining between them. This CDR3 is built from 16 residues. In nucleotides, the CDR3 is TGTGCCAGCAGCCACGGGAGACGGCACTCTGGAAACACCATATATTTT. Translating gives CASSHGRRHSGNTIYF.

This chain uses TRBV19 with TRBJ2-7, with D perhaps matching TRBD2 (5 bases). V lost 5 bases, J lost 2 bases, and 13 bases lay in between. The germline V gene has CDR1 LNHDA and CDR2 SQIVND (reference sequence). This CDR3 contains 14 residues. The chain's CDR3 is CASSPWTGAYEQYF. The CDR3, as DNA: TGTGCCAGTAGTCCGTGGACTGGAGCCTACGAGCAGTACTTC.

The chain uses TRBV10-3 and TRBJ2-7, with 8 bases that match TRBD1. The CDR3 sequence is 15 residues long. V gave up 3 bases and J gave up 4 bases; unmatched junction bases: 8. The germline gives CDR1 ENHRY, CDR2 SYGVKD. CDR3 region: CAISDPTGAPYEQYF. In DNA, the CDR3 is TGTGCCATCAGTGATCCGACAGGGGCCCCGTACGAGCAGTACTTC.

The V gene is TRBV21-1, the J gene TRBJ2-1; TRBD2, as called in the table, went unchecked against the DNA. TRBV21-1 is an annotated pseudogene. CDR3 size: 17 residues. The CDR3 sequence is CASSKRLARDDYNEQFF. The CDR3 coding sequence is TGTGCCAGCAGCAAACGCCTGGCACGGGATGACTACAATGAGCAGTTCTTC.

The genes are TRBV5-4 and TRBJ2-7, with a possible D match to TRBD2 (5 bases). This CDR3 has 15 amino acids. V was shortened by 4 bases and J by 0 bases, with 14 bases between the two germline ends. Germline V gene lookup returns CDR1 SGHNT and CDR2 YYREEE (reference sequence). The CDR3 bases are TGTGCCAGCAGCCCTGGCGGGCTGTCCTCCTACGAGCAGTACTTC. Translated: CASSPGGLSSYEQYF.

V and J are TRBV7-2 and TRBJ1-1, with a tentative D call TRBD1 (5 bases). The CDR3 is made up of 13 amino acids. With 2 bases removed from V and 4 bases from J, the gap between germline ends came to 8 bases. Germline V gene data show CDR1 as SGHTA and CDR2 as FQGNSA. The DNA of the CDR3 is TGTGCCAGCAGCTTAATTAGGGGCACTGAAGCTTTCTTT. Protein product: CASSLIRGTEAFF. The entire variable domain, with the rest obtained from reference TRBV7-2 and TRBJ1-1, is as follows: GAGVSQSPSNKVTEKGKDVELRCDPISGHTALYWYRQSLGQGLEFLIYFQGNSAPDKSGLPSDRFSAERTGGSVSTLTIQRTQQEDSAVYLCASSLIRGTEAFFGQGTRLTVV.

This chain joins TRBV29-1 and TRBJ2-3; TRBD2 aligns across 11 bases. Germline values: CDR1 SQVTM, CDR2 ANQGSEA. Trimming cost V 7 bases and J 0 bases; bases outside gene matches: 12. The CDR3 extends over 17 amino acids. The CDR3 DNA follows: TGCAGCGCGTCCGGGACTAGCGGCAAGGGGAGCACAGATACGCAGTATTTT. Translating gives CSASGTSGKGSTDTQYF.

CDR3: CASSGDRGFSQPQHF. CDR3 DNA: TGTGCCAGCAGTGGGGACAGGGGTTTCAGTCAGCCCCAGCATTTT. The rearrangement joins TRBV2 to TRBJ1-5, with TRBD1 identical over 10 bases. Looked up from germline, CDR1 is SNHLY and CDR2 is FYNNEI. Germline trimming cut 4 bases from V and 6 bases from J; bases unmatched to any gene: 6. The CDR3 consists of 15 residues.

The chain links TRBV28 to TRBJ1-4; no reliable D call. The CDR3 length is 15 residues. Between the trimmed V and J ends, which lost 5 bases and 3 bases, there was a span of 13 bases. The germline V gene has CDR1 MDHEN and CDR2 SYDVKM. The DNA for the CDR3 is TGTGCCAGCAGTCCCCCGGGAGCAGCTAATGAAAAACTGTTTTTT. Protein sequence: CASSPPGAANEKLFF.

The chain recombines TRBV3-1 (or the pseudogene TRBV3-2) with TRBJ2-3; 9 bases line up with TRBD2. The CDR3 consists of 16 residues. The J segment lost 6 bases and the V segment lost 0 bases, leaving 7 bases of the junction unmatched. The germline gives CDR1 LGHDT, CDR2 YNNKEL (reference sequence). CDR3 loop: CASSQEALAGADTQYF. The CDR3 DNA reads as TGTGCCAGCAGCCAAGAAGCACTAGCGGGTGCGGATACGCAGTATTTT.

The chain carries TRBV11-2 and TRBJ2-3; 12 positions agree with TRBD2. The V and J ends lost 5 bases and 8 bases, in that order; junction bases with no gene match: 11. The V gene's germline CDR1 is SGHAT and CDR2 FQNNGV. The CDR3 sequence is 16 residues long. CDR3 loop: CASSPRLAGARGTQYF. The DNA of the CDR3 is TGTGCCAGCAGCCCCCGACTAGCGGGGGCCCGGGGTACGCAGTATTTT.

The chain links TRBV10-3 to TRBJ1-2, with D unresolved. This CDR3 spans 14 amino acids. Germline V gene data show CDR1 as ENHRY and CDR2 as SYGVKD. Trimming took off 3 bases at V and 1 base at J, with 9 bases between the two ends. CDR3 loop: CAISDLGVNYGYTF. CDR3 coding DNA: TGTGCCATCAGTGATCTAGGAGTTAACTATGGCTACACCTTC.

This clone showed up just once. The chain is built from TRBV9 and TRBJ1-2, with TRBD1 matching over 10 bases. The CDR3 extends over 16 amino acids. Trimming cost V 4 bases and J 8 bases; bases outside gene matches: 14. CDR1 SGDLS and CDR2 YYNGEE come from the germline V gene. In nucleotides, the CDR3 is TGTGCCAGCAGCCTGCTATCCCGACAGGGGGCTGAAGGCTACACCTTC. This sequence encodes CASSLLSRQGAEGYTF.

This clone was picked up a small number of times. This chain uses TRBV7-8 with TRBJ2-7; 8 bases fit TRBD1. The J segment lost 2 bases and the V segment lost 4 bases, leaving 13 bases of the junction unmatched. The CDR3 has 17 residues. Germline V gives CDR1 SGHVS, CDR2 FQNEAQ. CDR3 protein: CASSSLLDRVGAYEQYF. The CDR3 DNA follows: TGTGCCAGCAGCTCTCTTTTGGACAGGGTGGGGGCCTACGAGCAGTACTTC.

The chain couples TRBV5-1 to TRBJ1-1; 7 positions match TRBD1. Germline CDR1 SGHRS, CDR2 YFSETQ. The J segment lost 0 bases and the V segment lost 3 bases, leaving 5 bases of the junction unmatched. The CDR3 spans 15 residues. The DNA of the CDR3 is TGCGCCAGCAGCTACACAGACAGGGTGAACACTGAAGCTTTCTTT. Its protein is CASSYTDRVNTEAFF.

The chain has TRBV9 and TRBJ2-3, with 11 bases lining up with TRBD2. J gave up 3 bases and V 3 bases, and 6 bases lay outside the gene matches. In germline, CDR1 is SGDLS, CDR2 YYNGEE. The CDR3 consists of 16 residues. This CDR3 is CASSGWGTSGTDTQYF. As DNA, the CDR3 is TGTGCCAGCAGCGGATGGGGGACTAGCGGTACAGATACGCAGTATTTT.